This entry describes one T cell receptor (beta chain). The table came from immunoSEQ multiplex PCR; TCRdb's copy has only in-frame clones and leaves some out. The sample consists of over 90,000 clones, roughly 80% of them appearing once. The sample is drawn from a study of blood T cell repertoires in COVID-19. For the study at large: The cDNA or gDNA used as material had been derived from T cells, B-cell-depleted T cells, or PBMCs.

Germline V gene lookup returns CDR1 MDHEN and CDR2 SYDVKM. CDR3 size: 16 residues. Trimming cost V 5 bases and J 2 bases, with 18 bases left between them. The chain employs TRBV28 and TRBJ1-1; D might be TRBD1 (6 bases). The material sequenced was peripheral blood. The receptor was isolated from a man older than 75 with COVID-19, enrolled during active disease. CDR3 residues: CASSQRYRVQNTEAFF. The CDR3 nucleotides read TGTGCCAGCAGTCAGCGCTACAGGGTGCAAAACACTGAAGCTTTCTTT.